This passage covers 28 T cell receptor beta chains from one sample sequenced in a study of Tregs in tolerant kidney transplant recipients. Generated by immunoSEQ multiplex PCR, the TCRdb table keeps only in-frame clones and is missing some. The sample contains about 110,000 clones, around 91% of which appear only once. Here the sequenced sample was CD4+ T cells from blood, taken before the transplant. The receptors derive from a human donor who received a combined kidney and bone marrow transplant.

In DNA, the CDR3 is TGTGCCTGGAGTGGAGACTGGAGCTCCTACAATGAGCAGTTCTTC. Translated, it gives CAWSGDWSSYNEQFF. V usage is TRBV30 and J usage is TRBJ2-1; D is ambiguous. The CDR3 runs to 15 residues. Trimming cost V 1 base and J 0 bases, with 10 bases left between them. Germline V gives CDR1 GTSNPN, CDR2 SVGIG (reference sequence).

The chain combines TRBV4-3 with TRBJ2-3; D may be TRBD2 (6 bases). The CDR3 is 13 residues long. Trimming took 3 bases from V and 6 from J, leaving 10 bases between them. CDR1 and CDR2 (germline): LGHNA, YSLEER. In DNA form, the CDR3 reads TGCGCCAGCAGCCACGGGGGTATGGATACGCAGTATTTT. Translation gives CASSHGGMDTQYF.

The gene calls are TRBV7-2 and TRBJ1-5, with D possibly being TRBD1 (6 bases). CDR3 size: 17 residues. The V end lost 2 bases, the J end lost 2 bases, and 16 bases lay between the germline ends. Germline V gene sequence: CDR1 SGHTA, CDR2 FQGNSA. Here the CDR3 DNA reads TGTGCCAGCAGCTTAAGGGGGGGTGGAGTTGGCAATCAGCCCCAGCATTTT. Its translation: CASSLRGGGVGNQPQHF.

The chain couples TRBV9 to TRBJ1-2; TRBD1 matches at 7 bases. From germline, CDR1 is SGDLS and CDR2 YYNGEE. This CDR3 is built from 18 residues. V was pared by 0 bases and J by 2 bases, with 13 bases of the junction left unmatched. The CDR3 DNA reads as TGTGCCAGCAGCGTAGGCCCAGGACAGGACATAATGAACTATGGCTACACCTTC. The encoded protein is CASSVGPGQDIMNYGYTF.

V and J are TRBV18 and TRBJ2-1; 8 bases align to TRBD2. The CDR3 sequence is 13 residues long. The J segment lost 6 bases and the V segment lost 5 bases, leaving 3 bases of the junction unmatched. Germline CDR1 and CDR2: KGHSH and LQKENI. CDR3 bases: TGTGCCAGCTCAGCCGGGACTAGCAATGAGCAGTTCTTC. It translates to CASSAGTSNEQFF.

The gene calls are TRBV6-5 and TRBJ2-1, with 9 bases matching TRBD2. J gave up 6 bases and V 1 base, and 1 base lay outside the gene matches. Per the germline V gene, CDR1 is MNHEY and CDR2 is SVGAGI. This CDR3 spans 14 amino acids. CDR3 nucleotides: TGTGCCAGCAGTTACTGGCGGGGGGGCAATGAGCAGTTCTTC. Translated: CASSYWRGGNEQFF.

The chain employs TRBV18 and TRBJ1-1; the D gene is possibly TRBD1 (6 bases). Trimming removed 6 bases at V and 2 bases at J, with 10 bases between. The CDR3 consists of 13 residues. In germline, CDR1 is KGHSH, CDR2 LQKENI. CDR3 residues: CASSGQKNTEAFF. CDR3 DNA: TGTGCCAGCTCCGGACAGAAAAACACTGAAGCTTTCTTT.

This rearrangement joins TRBV5-1 to TRBJ1-1; D might be TRBD1 (5 bases). The CDR3 totals 15 residues. CDR1 and CDR2 (germline): SGHRS, YFSETQ. V lost 2 bases to trimming and J lost 2 bases, with 13 bases between them. Here the CDR3 DNA reads TGCGCCAGCAGCTTAGTAGGAGGGGACAACACTGAAGCTTTCTTT. This codes for CASSLVGGDNTEAFF.

The chain combines TRBV6-5 with TRBJ2-5; a possible D gene is TRBD1 (5 bases). Per the germline V gene, CDR1 is MNHEY and CDR2 is SVGAGI. This CDR3 spans 16 amino acids. Trimming took 2 bases from V and 2 from J, leaving 15 bases between them. CDR3 protein: CASSYPPPGQQETQYF. The CDR3 region has the DNA TGTGCCAGCAGTTACCCGCCCCCCGGACAACAAGAGACCCAGTACTTC.

Written as DNA, the CDR3 is TGCAGCGTTGAGGGGAGTCCTGGAAACACCATATATTTT. Translation: CSVEGSPGNTIYF. The chain uses TRBV29-1 and TRBJ1-3, with unresolved D. The V and J ends lost 3 bases and 2 bases respectively, with 8 bases between them. The germline gives CDR1 SQVTM, CDR2 ANQGSEA. CDR3 length: 13 residues. Using reference TRBV29-1 and TRBJ1-3 for the parts outside the CDR3, the full variable domain is SAVISQKPSRDICQRGTSLTIQCQVDSQVTMMFWYRQQPGQSLTLIATANQGSEATYESGFVIDKFPISRPNLTFSTLTVSNMSPEDSSIYLCSVEGSPGNTIYFGEGSWLTVV.

The V call is TRBV5-1, the J call TRBJ2-3, with a tentative D call TRBD1 (5 bases). The CDR3 length is 16 residues. Germline-derived CDR1 and CDR2 are SGHRS and YFSETQ. With 0 bases removed from V and 2 bases from J, the gap between germline ends came to 13 bases. This chain's CDR3 is CASSLVGRAYTDTQYF. The CDR3 DNA sequence: TGCGCCAGCAGCTTGGTAGGCAGGGCATACACAGATACGCAGTATTTT.

This chain uses TRBV5-5 with TRBJ2-2; 7 positions match TRBD1. V trimming: 0 bases; J trimming: 6 bases; junction bases outside the gene matches: 8. CDR3 size: 16 residues. Germline loops: CDR1 SGHKS, CDR2 YYEKEE (reference sequence). CDR3 DNA sequence: TGTGCCAGCAGCTTGGTGCAGTGGCAGGGGGCCGGGGAGCTGTTTTTT. This encodes CASSLVQWQGAGELFF.

This chain uses TRBV5-1 with TRBJ1-5; 7 bases agree with TRBD1. The germline gives CDR1 SGHRS, CDR2 YFSETQ. The J segment lost 0 bases and the V segment lost 1 base, leaving 1 base of the junction unmatched. CDR3 length: 15 residues. CDR3 nucleotide sequence: TGCGCCAGCAGCTTGACAGGGGATAGCAATCAGCCCCAGCATTTT. Its translation is CASSLTGDSNQPQHF.

The chain is built from TRBV7-2 and TRBJ2-6; D perhaps matches TRBD2 (5 bases). The CDR3 extends over 18 amino acids. Per germline, CDR1 SGHTA and CDR2 FQGNSA. V lost 1 base and J lost 2, with 15 bases in between. This CDR3 is CASSLEGFAGTGANVLTF. In nucleotides, the CDR3 is TGTGCCAGCAGCTTAGAGGGTTTCGCGGGTACTGGGGCCAACGTCCTGACTTTC.

V usage is TRBV5-1 and J usage is TRBJ2-7, with D perhaps matching TRBD1 (5 bases). This CDR3 has 13 amino acids. V was clipped by 3 bases and J by 6 bases, with 13 bases between them. From germline, CDR1 is SGHRS and CDR2 YFSETQ. The CDR3 nucleotides are TGCGCCAGCAGCTCAGAAGGGGCTGGCGAGCAGTACTTC. Residues: CASSSEGAGEQYF.

The rearrangement uses TRBV7-9 and TRBJ1-2; TRBD1 matches at 9 bases. This CDR3 is built from 15 residues. CDR1 and CDR2 from the germline V gene are SEHNR and FQNEAQ (reference sequence). Trimming at V came to 4 bases and at J to 8 bases, leaving 11 bases not matched to a gene. CDR3 nucleotide sequence: TGTGCCAGCAGCTCCCTCGGACAGGGGTGGGAAGGCTACACCTTC. This encodes CASSSLGQGWEGYTF.

J is TRBJ2-7 and V is TRBV30; D is possibly TRBD2 (7 bases). Trimming shortened V by 3 bases and J by 7 bases, and 16 bases separated the two germline ends. Germline-derived CDR1 and CDR2 are GTSNPN and SVGIG (reference sequence). The CDR3 runs 13 residues. This CDR3 is CAWSDRRGGEQYF. CDR3 in DNA: TGTGCCTGGAGCGACAGGAGGGGGGGGGAGCAGTACTTC. Combining the CDR3 with reference TRBV30 and TRBJ2-7 gives the whole variable domain SQTIHQWPATLVQPVGSPLSLECTVEGTSNPNLYWYRQAAGRGLQLLFYSVGIGQISSEVPQNLSASRPQDRQFILSSKKLLLSDSGFYLCAWSDRRGGEQYFGPGTRLTVT.

The rearrangement joins TRBV2 to TRBJ1-2, with TRBD1 matching 9 bases. Germline CDR1 and CDR2: SNHLY and FYNNEI. The CDR3 is 15 residues long. V shed 6 bases, J shed 1 base, and the junction held 6 bases outside the gene matches. This CDR3 reads CASRADRGFNYGYTF. CDR3 sequence (DNA): TGTGCCAGCAGAGCCGACAGGGGGTTTAACTATGGCTACACCTTC.

This clone was found once. V is TRBV4-1 and J is TRBJ2-5; the D is unclear. Per germline, CDR1 MGHRA and CDR2 YSYEKL. This CDR3 spans 14 amino acids. V dropped 0 bases and J dropped 5 bases, with 10 bases sitting between them. CDR3 protein: CASSQDRVRETQYF. CDR3 DNA sequence: TGCGCCAGCAGCCAAGATAGAGTCCGGGAGACCCAGTACTTC.

The DNA for the CDR3 is TGCGCCAGCAGCCGCGGGGGAGAGACCCAGTACTTC. Encoded protein: CASSRGGETQYF. The chain links TRBV5-1 to TRBJ2-5; 7 nucleotides line up with TRBD2. CDR1 is SGHRS, CDR2 YFSETQ, per germline. Trimming took 4 bases from V and 4 from J; bases not matched to a gene: 1. The CDR3 runs 12 residues.

The rearrangement uses TRBV4-1 and TRBJ2-1; D may be TRBD1 (6 bases). CDR1 and CDR2 (germline): MGHRA, YSYEKL. The CDR3 consists of 15 residues. V gave up 0 bases and J gave up 5 bases, with 11 bases separating them. The CDR3 nucleotides are TGCGCCAGCAGCCAAGAACAGGGTACCCACAATGAGCAGTTCTTC. Translation: CASSQEQGTHNEQFF.

The CDR3 DNA sequence: TGCGCCAGCAGCCAAGATGCCAGGAGCGGGGGCTACACCTTC. Protein sequence: CASSQDARSGGYTF. This sequence joins TRBV4-3 and TRBJ1-2; D unresolved. V was trimmed by 0 bases and J by 8 bases, leaving 13 bases between them. The CDR3 is 14 amino acids. Germline V CDR1 and CDR2: LGHNA, YSLEER.

The V gene is TRBV6-5, the J gene TRBJ1-1; 7 bases are a match to TRBD1. The CDR3 is 13 residues long. After removal of 6 bases from V and 6 bases from J, the junction contained 7 bases not matched to a gene. The V gene's germline CDR1 is MNHEY and CDR2 SVGAGI. The CDR3 reads CASRETGLAEAFF. CDR3 bases: TGTGCCAGCAGGGAGACAGGGTTGGCTGAAGCTTTCTTT.

The rearrangement links TRBV5-5 to TRBJ1-1; no clear D. Trimming removed 0 bases from V and 5 bases from J, with 14 bases in between. The CDR3 sequence is 15 residues long. Per the germline V gene, CDR1 is SGHKS and CDR2 is YYEKEE (reference sequence). In DNA, the CDR3 is TGTGCCAGCAGCTTGGGGCGGGTGAGAGGGACTGAAGCTTTCTTT. Amino acid sequence: CASSLGRVRGTEAFF.

This sequence joins TRBV28 and TRBJ2-2; 7 bases match TRBD2. Germline V lookup: CDR1 MDHEN, CDR2 SYDVKM. This CDR3 is 16 amino acids long. V lost 4 bases, J lost 3 bases, and 8 bases stayed unmatched. The CDR3 sequence is CASSWDGRGDTGELFF. DNA for the CDR3: TGTGCCAGCAGTTGGGATGGGAGGGGTGACACCGGGGAGCTGTTTTTT.

The rearrangement joins TRBV5-4 to TRBJ2-6; the match to TRBD1 covers 10 bases. V lost 4 bases and J lost 4; bases outside the gene matches: 8. This CDR3 comprises 17 residues. The germline CDR1 and CDR2 sequences are SGHNT and YYREEE (reference sequence). CDR3: CASSTRQGALGANVLTF. The CDR3 nucleotides are TGTGCCAGCAGCACGAGACAGGGGGCGCTAGGGGCCAACGTCCTGACTTTC.

Worth noting for this clone: Distinct nucleotide sequences in the sample also encode this CDR3. V is TRBV6-5 and J is TRBJ1-2; 7 bases line up with TRBD1. The CDR3 is 13 amino acids. CDR1 is MNHEY and CDR2 is SVGAGI in the germline V gene. V dropped 4 bases and J dropped 2; count of bases not matched to a gene: 1. The CDR3 DNA follows: TGTGCCAGCAGTTCGGACAGGAACTATGGCTACACCTTC. This encodes CASSSDRNYGYTF.

V is TRBV18 and J is TRBJ2-3, with 12 bases that match TRBD2. V dropped 3 bases and J dropped 4; count of bases not matched to a gene: 2. Looked up from germline, CDR1 is KGHSH and CDR2 is LQKENI. The CDR3 loop spans 15 amino acids. The CDR3 DNA reads as TGTGCCAGCTCACCGACTAGCGGGGGTTCAGATACGCAGTATTTT. It specifies CASSPTSGGSDTQYF.